These 22 T cell receptor beta chains originate from one sample sequenced in a study of beta chain features in type 1 diabetes. The isolated RNA, all of it, was reverse transcribed, so expressed TCRB transcripts were what got sequenced. Sequencing was performed with immunoSEQ multiplex PCR; in TCRdb, only in-frame clones are kept and a portion is missing. This repertoire shows about 290,000 clones, under 8.5% found once; its top ten account for roughly 1%. The sequencing sample was made of central memory CD4+ T cells from blood. The receptors were sampled from a woman under 30 in good health.

This clone was observed a few times. The chain is built from TRBV5-6 and TRBJ2-1, with no clear D. Trimming shortened V by 0 bases and J by 4 bases, and 17 bases separated the two germline ends. This CDR3 spans 17 amino acids. The germline V gene encodes CDR1 SGHDT and CDR2 YYEEEE. The CDR3 here is CASSLELNPKRYNEQFF. DNA for the CDR3: TGTGCCAGCAGCTTGGAGTTAAATCCGAAGAGATACAATGAGCAGTTCTTC.

The CDR3 nucleotides read TGTGCCAGCAGTGACGACAGGGTTAATGAAAAACTGTTTTTT. It specifies CASSDDRVNEKLFF. The V call is TRBV6-1, the J call TRBJ1-4, with 7 bases identical to TRBD1. Germline CDR1 and CDR2: MNHNS and SASEGT. Trimming removed 3 bases from V and 4 bases from J; junction bases left unmatched: 2. The CDR3 is made up of 14 amino acids.

This clone occurred a few times. The chain joins TRBV19 to TRBJ2-1, with 9 bases matching TRBD2. The germline gives CDR1 LNHDA, CDR2 SQIVND (reference sequence). J lost 2 bases, V lost 10 bases, and 6 bases had no gene match. CDR3 length: 14 residues. The DNA of the CDR3 is TGTGCCACCCTCGGGACTAGCCCCTACAATGAGCAGTTCTTC. Its protein is CATLGTSPYNEQFF.

In regard to this clone: The same CDR3 also results from other DNA sequences found in this sample. The genes are TRBV15 and TRBJ2-6; D remains unclear. Trimming left V 1 base short and J 0 bases short, with 4 bases between. Germline V lookup: CDR1 LNHNV, CDR2 YYDKDF (reference sequence). The CDR3 has 15 amino acids. Here the CDR3 reads CATSRGGSGANVLTF. In DNA form, the CDR3 reads TGTGCCACCAGCAGAGGGGGCTCTGGGGCCAACGTCCTGACTTTC.

The chain couples TRBV6-6 to TRBJ2-1; the D gene could be TRBD1 or TRBD2 (6 bases each). V lost 5 bases and J 6 bases, leaving 8 bases between the germline ends. The CDR3 has 12 amino acids. Germline V gene sequence: CDR1 MNHNY, CDR2 SVGAGI (reference sequence). CDR3 sequence reads: CASSGGGNEQFF. The CDR3 nucleotides are TGTGCCAGCAGTGGAGGGGGCAATGAGCAGTTCTTC.

Ten or more counts support this clone. The chain combines TRBV19 with TRBJ2-3, with unresolved D. The CDR3 runs to 13 residues. Trimming left V 3 bases short and J 5 bases short, with 9 bases between. Per the germline V gene, CDR1 is LNHDA and CDR2 is SQIVND (reference sequence). The CDR3, as DNA: TGTGCCAGTAGTATCAGCCGGCGAGATACGCAGTATTTT. It specifies CASSISRRDTQYF.

This clone has more than one count but fewer than ten. The genes are TRBV18 and TRBJ2-6, with D uncertain. The CDR3 sequence is 16 residues long. Germline CDR1 KGHSH, CDR2 LQKENI. V was cut by 2 bases and J by 1 base, with 9 bases left in between. As DNA, the CDR3 is TGTGCCAGCTCACCAGGAATTGGGTCTGGGGCCAACGTCCTGACTTTC. Its translation is CASSPGIGSGANVLTF.

This clone was observed a few times. The chain carries TRBV29-1 and TRBJ2-1, with D possibly TRBD1 on 6 matching bases. The CDR3 has 14 residues. V was trimmed by 5 bases and J by 4 bases, leaving 15 bases between them. Germline CDR1 and CDR2: SQVTM and ANQGSEA. CDR3 loop: CSVQQGAVYNEQFF. The CDR3 bases are TGCAGCGTTCAACAGGGCGCCGTTTACAATGAGCAGTTCTTC.

In its sample, this clone was seen a few times. The V gene is TRBV11-1, the J gene TRBJ2-5, with D maybe TRBD1 (5 bases). Germline-derived CDR1 and CDR2 are SGHAT and FQDESV (reference sequence). V was clipped by 0 bases and J by 1 base, with 12 bases between them. The CDR3 totals 16 residues. The CDR3 DNA reads TGTGCCAGCAGCTTAGCGGCGCAGGGCTCCCAAGAGACCCAGTACTTC. It translates to CASSLAAQGSQETQYF.

This chain uses TRBV2 with TRBJ1-2, with a weak D call TRBD1 (5 bases). Germline V gene lookup returns CDR1 SNHLY and CDR2 FYNNEI. This CDR3 is 14 amino acids long. The germline V and J ends were trimmed by 5 bases and 9 bases, with 19 bases remaining between them. This chain's CDR3 is CASSPPGTSGSYTF. In DNA, the CDR3 is TGTGCCAGCAGTCCCCCGGGGACCTCGGGAAGCTACACCTTC. Drawing the rest from reference TRBV2 and TRBJ1-2, the complete variable domain is EPEVTQTPSHQVTQMGQEVILRCVPISNHLYFYWYRQILGQKVEFLVSFYNNEISEKSEIFDDQFSVERPDGSNFTLKIRSTKLEDSAMYFCASSPPGTSGSYTFGSGTRLTVV.

This clone occurred a few times. V and J are TRBV27 and TRBJ2-7; 8 nucleotides line up with TRBD1. The germline CDR1 and CDR2 sequences are MNHEY and SMNVEV (reference sequence). Trimming cost V 1 base and J 5 bases; bases outside gene matches: 4. The CDR3 totals 14 residues. CDR3 nucleotide sequence: TGTGCCAGCAGTTTATTCCCAGGGGGCCACGAGCAGTACTTC. Translated, it gives CASSLFPGGHEQYF.

In this sample, this clone turned up a few times. The chain uses TRBV5-4 and TRBJ2-6; 8 positions match TRBD2. The CDR3 spans 16 residues. The germline CDR1 and CDR2 sequences are SGHNT and YYREEE (reference sequence). With V trimmed by 6 bases and J by 3 bases, 8 bases remained unmatched. The CDR3 loop reads CASTPGGVGGANVLTF. CDR3 coding DNA: TGTGCCAGCACCCCCGGGGGGGTAGGTGGGGCCAACGTCCTGACTTTC.

This clone was seen a handful of times. This chain connects TRBV15 to TRBJ1-1, with a possible D match to TRBD1 (5 bases). Germline V CDR1 and CDR2: LNHNV, YYDKDF (reference sequence). The V end lost 0 bases, the J end lost 3 bases, and 11 bases lay between the germline ends. This CDR3 contains 15 residues. The CDR3 DNA follows: TGTGCCACCAGCAGAGATCTCAAAGGGGACACTGAAGCTTTCTTT. It codes for CATSRDLKGDTEAFF.

The CDR3: CASSFGVLNTEAFF. CDR3 in DNA: TGTGCCAGCAGTTTCGGGGTCCTGAACACTGAAGCTTTCTTT. V gene TRBV27 combines with J gene TRBJ1-1; no definite D call. CDR1 and CDR2 (germline): MNHEY, SMNVEV (reference sequence). The length of the CDR3 is 14 residues. The germline V and J ends were trimmed by 3 bases and 0 bases, with 8 bases remaining between them.

CDR3 in DNA: TGTGCCAGCAGACCCGGAGGGGGTTTTGAAAAACTGTTTTTT. This translates into CASRPGGGFEKLFF. V and J are TRBV28 and TRBJ1-4, with D perhaps TRBD1 (6 bases). The CDR3 contains 14 residues. CDR1 is MDHEN and CDR2 is SYDVKM in the germline V gene. Trimming stripped 6 bases from V and 7 bases from J, with 15 bases between.

This clone has at least ten counts. The gene calls are TRBV29-1 and TRBJ2-5; TRBD1 matches at 7 bases. Trimming at V came to 7 bases and at J to 5 bases, leaving 7 bases not matched to a gene. The CDR3 has 12 amino acids. Per the germline V gene, CDR1 is SQVTM and CDR2 is ANQGSEA. DNA for the CDR3: TGCAGCGCTCACAGGGGCGGGGAGACCCAGTACTTC. Translating it yields CSAHRGGETQYF.

V gene TRBV28 combines with J gene TRBJ2-7, with 8 bases fitting TRBD2. Unmatched junction bases numbered 3, after V lost 10 bases and J lost 1 base. The germline gives CDR1 MDHEN, CDR2 SYDVKM. The CDR3 spans 12 residues. The CDR3 here is CATRGGSYEQYV. DNA for the CDR3: TGTGCCACACGGGGGGGGTCCTACGAGCAGTACGTC.

This clone has only a few counts. The chain uses TRBV11-1 and TRBJ2-7; D could derive from TRBD1 or TRBD2 (5 bases each). Germline V gene lookup returns CDR1 SGHAT and CDR2 FQDESV (reference sequence). Trimming took off 4 bases at V and 6 bases at J, with 13 bases between the two ends. The CDR3 length is 13 residues. In DNA form, the CDR3 reads TGTGCCAGCAGCTCACAGGTCCGGGGCGAGCAGTACGTC. It is translated as CASSSQVRGEQYV.

The V gene is TRBV9, the J gene TRBJ1-6, with D unclear. Germline V gene lookup returns CDR1 SGDLS and CDR2 YYNGEE. This CDR3 region has 15 residues. The ends were cut back, 4 bases at V and 5 bases at J, with 13 bases in the middle. This chain's CDR3 is CASSQRAANNSPLHF. The DNA for the CDR3 is TGTGCCAGCAGCCAGCGGGCGGCCAATAATTCACCCCTCCACTTT.

The rearrangement links TRBV11-2 to TRBJ2-1; D gene unclear. V lost 1 base, J lost 6 bases, and 7 bases lay in between. This CDR3 spans 13 amino acids. Germline V gives CDR1 SGHAT, CDR2 FQNNGV. CDR3 sequence (DNA): TGTGCCAGCAGCTTAGCTAGTCGCAATGAGCAGTTCTTC. Amino acids: CASSLASRNEQFF.

This chain joins TRBV18 and TRBJ1-1; no clear D gene. V shed 3 bases and J shed 1 base, with 6 bases lying between them. Germline CDR1 reads KGHSH; CDR2 reads LQKENI. CDR3 length: 13 residues. The CDR3 reads CASSPTPNTEAFF. The CDR3, as DNA: TGTGCCAGCTCACCGACTCCGAACACTGAAGCTTTCTTT. The full variable domain, rest sourced from reference TRBV18 and TRBJ1-1, is NAGVMQNPRHLVRRRGQEARLRCSPMKGHSHVYWYRQLPEEGLKFMVYLQKENIIDESGMPKERFSAEFPKEGPSILRIQQVVRGDSAAYFCASSPTPNTEAFFGQGTRLTVV.

There are many counts of this clone. J is TRBJ2-3 and V is TRBV2; 8 bases match TRBD1. The trim removed 11 bases at V and 3 bases at J, leaving 16 bases unmatched. The CDR3 consists of 16 residues. Germline CDR1 reads SNHLY; CDR2 reads FYNNEI. The CDR3 spells CAGKKDGTGGTDTQYF. The DNA of the CDR3 is TGTGCCGGCAAGAAGGATGGGACAGGAGGGACAGATACGCAGTATTTT.